The 14 T cell receptor beta chains below all came from one sample that was sequenced in a study of blood T cell repertoires in COVID-19. Generated by immunoSEQ multiplex PCR, the TCRdb table keeps only in-frame clones and is missing some. Among fewer than 250,000 clones, roughly 90% were seen once, and the ten largest hold about 15%. Sequenced sample: PBMCs or T cells enriched from blood (not recorded which). The receptors shown here come from a man aged 25-45 years who had been exposed to COVID-19.

This chain links TRBV4-3 with TRBJ1-5; D not certain. The CDR3 is made up of 13 amino acids. With 1 base removed from V and 8 bases from J, the gap between germline ends came to 9 bases. Per the germline V gene, CDR1 is LGHNA and CDR2 is YSLEER. CDR3: CASSQGLLKPQHF. For the CDR3, the DNA is TGCGCCAGCAGCCAAGGTTTGTTAAAGCCCCAGCATTTT.

The rearrangement joins TRBV7-6 to TRBJ2-2, with D uncertain. Germline values: CDR1 SGHVS, CDR2 FNYEAQ. Trimming removed 1 base from V and 4 bases from J, with 16 bases in between. The CDR3 length is 17 residues. This chain's CDR3 is CASSLVGSTTSTGELFF. In nucleotides, the CDR3 is TGTGCCAGCAGCTTAGTTGGCTCAACGACTTCCACCGGGGAGCTGTTTTTT.

This clone was seen once. The rearrangement uses TRBV7-6 and TRBJ2-7; 9 nucleotides align to TRBD1. With V trimmed by 1 base and J by 5 bases, 9 bases remained unmatched. This CDR3 is built from 16 residues. CDR1 and CDR2 (germline): SGHVS, FNYEAQ. The CDR3 loop reads CASSLGAGTGTDEQYF. CDR3 nucleotide sequence: TGTGCCAGCAGCTTAGGCGCCGGGACAGGGACGGACGAGCAGTACTTC.

This chain links TRBV4-1 with TRBJ2-3; the D is unclear. V was shortened by 6 bases and J by 7 bases, with 20 bases between the two germline ends. Germline assignment: CDR1 MGHRA and CDR2 YSYEKL. This CDR3 has 15 residues. CDR3: CASSPTPMSVNTQYF. The CDR3, as DNA: TGCGCCAGCAGTCCTACTCCGATGTCCGTTAATACGCAGTATTTT.

This CDR3 reads CASSRAGTGRGQPQHF. The CDR3 DNA sequence: TGTGCCAGCAGCCGCGCCGGGACAGGGAGGGGGCAGCCCCAGCATTTT. The J gene is TRBJ1-5, the V gene TRBV27; 9 nucleotides align to TRBD1. The CDR3 has 16 residues. Germline V gives CDR1 MNHEY, CDR2 SMNVEV (reference sequence). V gave up 6 bases and J gave up 7 bases; unmatched junction bases: 13.

This chain joins TRBV25-1 and TRBJ1-1, with D hard to call. This CDR3 is 15 amino acids long. The ends were cut back, 4 bases at V and 7 bases at J, with 19 bases in the middle. Germline assignment: CDR1 MGHDK and CDR2 SYGVNS. CDR3 residues: CASSAAGLGAGEAFF. DNA of the CDR3: TGTGCCAGCAGTGCGGCGGGTCTGGGAGCGGGTGAAGCTTTCTTT.

CDR3 coding DNA: TGTGCCAGCAGGATAGCGGGTGGTTCCTACAATGAGCAGTTCTTC. Translated: CASRIAGGSYNEQFF. The chain joins TRBV2 to TRBJ2-1; 7 bases map to TRBD2. Losses at the gene ends were 6 bases for V and 1 base for J; bases not matched to a gene: 6. CDR1 and CDR2 from the germline V gene are SNHLY and FYNNEI. CDR3 length: 15 amino acids.

This sequence joins TRBV6-5 and TRBJ2-1, with 9 bases lining up with TRBD2. The V gene end was trimmed by 6 bases and the J gene end by 7 bases; junction bases not matched to a gene: 10. Germline values: CDR1 MNHEY, CDR2 SVGAGI. This CDR3 region has 15 residues. The DNA for the CDR3 is TGTGCCAGCAGCCCCGGGAGCGGGGGGCCTAATGAGCAGTTCTTC. It translates to CASSPGSGGPNEQFF.

The chain links TRBV19 to TRBJ2-7; 9 bases agree with TRBD1. The CDR3 sequence is 15 residues long. Germline CDR1 and CDR2: LNHDA and SQIVND (reference sequence). J gave up 6 bases and V 4 bases, and 10 bases lay outside the gene matches. The CDR3 sequence is CASSSSGTGSAEQYF. The CDR3 DNA reads TGTGCCAGTAGTAGTAGTGGGACAGGGTCCGCCGAGCAGTACTTC.

This sequence joins TRBV6-2 or TRBV6-3 and TRBJ1-1; D perhaps matches TRBD1 (6 bases). The CDR3 length is 13 residues. Trimming stripped 5 bases from V and 6 bases from J, with 13 bases between. Germline V gene sequence: CDR1 MNHEY, CDR2 SVGEGT. The CDR3 spells CASSPPRGPEAFF. The CDR3 DNA reads TGTGCCAGCAGTCCCCCCAGGGGACCTGAAGCTTTCTTT.

This clone was recorded only once. The chain employs TRBV4-1 and TRBJ1-2; D is unresolved. The CDR3 extends over 13 amino acids. Trimming left V 1 base short and J 2 bases short, with 5 bases between. The germline gives CDR1 MGHRA, CDR2 YSYEKL. The CDR3 nucleotides read TGCGCCAGCAGCCAAGTACAGAACTATGGCTACACCTTC. Translation: CASSQVQNYGYTF.

This clone was detected only once. The chain combines TRBV4-1 with TRBJ1-5; D is perhaps TRBD1 (5 bases). Trimming pared 5 bases from V and 3 bases from J, leaving 11 bases between. The CDR3 is made up of 14 amino acids. Germline CDR1 MGHRA, CDR2 YSYEKL. The CDR3 spells CASSLRQTNQPQHF. The CDR3 DNA is TGCGCCAGCAGCTTACGACAGACCAATCAGCCCCAGCATTTT.

The gene calls are TRBV4-1 and TRBJ2-7, with TRBD1 matching 7 bases. V lost 0 bases to trimming and J lost 6 bases; unmatched junction nucleotides: 11. This CDR3 has 16 residues. From germline, CDR1 is MGHRA and CDR2 YSYEKL. The CDR3 here is CASSQDGQARTSEQYF. The CDR3 nucleotides read TGCGCCAGCAGCCAAGACGGACAGGCCAGGACTTCCGAGCAGTACTTC.

The rearrangement uses TRBV6-2 or TRBV6-3 and TRBJ2-5, with 12 bases lining up with TRBD2. Germline lookup yields CDR1 MNHEY and CDR2 SVGEGT. The V and J ends lost 4 bases and 3 bases, in that order; junction bases with no gene match: 9. The CDR3 extends over 17 amino acids. The CDR3 is CASSSHHGLAGKETQYF. The CDR3 DNA follows: TGTGCCAGCAGTTCTCACCATGGACTAGCGGGGAAAGAGACCCAGTACTTC.